Following are 8 T cell receptor beta chains from one sample sequenced in a study of OX40 agonist ivuxolimab in advanced cancers. The assay was immunoSEQ multiplex PCR, and TCRdb's table has in-frame clones only and misses some. The sample carries roughly 48,000 clones, 65% to 85% recorded once. This specimen was CD4+ or CD8+ T cells sorted from blood, taken in a trial of the OX40 agonist ivuxolimab. Receptor source: an adult with an advanced solid tumor such as melanoma, head and neck, liver or kidney cancer.

V is TRBV27 and J is TRBJ1-2; D gene unclear. Germline V gene lookup returns CDR1 MNHEY and CDR2 SMNVEV (reference sequence). V lost 6 bases and J lost 4, with 12 bases in between. The CDR3 extends over 13 amino acids. CDR3 amino acids: CASSRGFGYGYTF. The CDR3 coding sequence is TGTGCCAGCAGCCGGGGTTTCGGCTATGGCTACACCTTC.

The V call is TRBV6-1, the J call TRBJ2-7; D not certain. The germline V gene has CDR1 MNHNS and CDR2 SASEGT. V was cut by 2 bases and J by 0 bases, with 5 bases left in between. This CDR3 spans 13 amino acids. The CDR3 DNA is TGTGCCAGCAGTGAACCAGGCTCCTACGAGCAGTACTTC. The encoded protein is CASSEPGSYEQYF.

The V gene is TRBV5-1, the J gene TRBJ2-6; D not certain. With 1 base removed from V and 0 bases from J, the gap between germline ends came to 5 bases. In germline, CDR1 is SGHRS, CDR2 YFSETQ. The CDR3 is 15 residues long. CDR3 DNA: TGCGCCAGCAGCTTGCGTAGCTCTGGGGCCAACGTCCTGACTTTC. This codes for CASSLRSSGANVLTF.

The CDR3 spells CASSLRGQNFYGYTF. In DNA, the CDR3 is TGTGCCAGCAGTCTCAGAGGTCAGAATTTCTATGGCTACACCTTC. This chain connects TRBV7-9 to TRBJ1-2; no firm D call. Germline CDR1 is SEHNR and CDR2 is FQNEAQ (reference sequence). The CDR3 sequence is 15 residues long. V was clipped by 6 bases and J by 4 bases, with 18 bases between them. Together with reference TRBV7-9 and TRBJ1-2, the CDR3 gives the full variable domain: DTGVSQNPRHKITKRGQNVTFRCDPISEHNRLYWYRQTLGQGPEFLTYFQNEAQLEKSRLLSDRFSAERPKGSFSTLEIQRTEQGDSAMYLCASSLRGQNFYGYTFGSGTRLTVV.

The chain is built from TRBV2 and TRBJ2-2; TRBD1 matches at 12 bases. Germline CDR1 is SNHLY and CDR2 is FYNNEI. CDR3 length: 15 residues. V shed 8 bases, J shed 5 bases, and the junction held 6 bases outside the gene matches. CDR3 residues: CASGGQGARTGELFF. The CDR3 region has the DNA TGTGCCAGCGGGGGACAGGGGGCGCGGACCGGGGAGCTGTTTTTT.

The chain uses TRBV27 and TRBJ2-5; D call uncertain. This CDR3 region has 18 residues. The V end lost 6 bases, the J end lost 4 bases, and 27 bases lay between the germline ends. Per germline, CDR1 MNHEY and CDR2 SMNVEV (reference sequence). The CDR3 DNA reads TGTGCCAGCAGCCGTTACTTCCTGACCGGGCGGTCAGTAGAGACCCAGTACTTC. It yields the protein CASSRYFLTGRSVETQYF.

The rearrangement uses TRBV7-2 and TRBJ1-2; D is uncertain. In germline, CDR1 is SGHTA, CDR2 FQGNSA. The length of the CDR3 is 15 residues. V dropped 2 bases and J dropped 7 bases, with 17 bases sitting between them. The CDR3 DNA reads as TGTGCCAGCAGCTTAATTGGCGGGGATTCGGGTGGCTACACCTTC. Residues: CASSLIGGDSGGYTF.

This clone was observed a few times. J is TRBJ2-3 and V is TRBV30, with 11 bases identical to TRBD2. The CDR3 covers 12 residues. Germline CDR1 is GTSNPN and CDR2 is SVGIG (reference sequence). Unmatched junction bases numbered 6, after V lost 8 bases and J lost 8 bases. CDR3 bases: TGTGCCCGTAGCGGGGGGGCCAGTACGCAGTATTTT. It yields the protein CARSGGASTQYF.